This note documents a single T cell receptor (beta chain) sequence. What it binds is unknown. Generated by immunoSEQ multiplex PCR, the TCRdb table keeps only in-frame clones and is missing some. Of about 19,000 clones listed, roughly 79% were seen once; the top ten hold around 23%. Per germline, CDR1 GTSNPN and CDR2 SVGIG (reference sequence). Trimming pared 5 bases from V and 1 base from J, leaving 3 bases between. CDR3 length: 11 amino acids. This sample was taken from a study of T cell responses to AZD1222 COVID-19 vaccine. Study-level points and caveats: It should be noted that donors were predominantly white British and more often female, and clonal diversity was possibly underestimated. The study found Spike-specific TCR breadth and depth rose after two AZD1222 doses.

The TCR was taken from an adult who received the AZD1222 COVID-19 vaccine. Sequencing used peripheral blood, obtained 28 days after the second AZD1222 dose. J is TRBJ2-1 and V is TRBV30; unclear D gene. The chain's CDR3 is CAWGSYNEQFF. The DNA of the CDR3 is TGTGCCTGGGGGTCCTACAATGAGCAGTTCTTC.